The T cell receptor beta chain described here comes from a study of cytomegalovirus exposure and HLA in healthy donors. General study points: TCR beta V- and J-gene trimming, according to a later analysis, was linked to a missense DCLRE1C variant.

As concerns this clone: Its antigen is not known.

CDR1 is MNHEY and CDR2 is SMNVEV in the germline V gene (reference sequence). The V end lost 6 bases, the J end lost 1 base, and 13 bases lay between the germline ends. This CDR3 is built from 14 residues. Primers included in the PCR were 60 Vbeta and 13 Jbeta primers. Repertoires were generated with immunoSEQ multiplex PCR, while TCRdb's copy carries only in-frame clones and drops some. Of around 150,000 clones in the sample, roughly 64% were seen once. Sequenced sample: PBMCs. The chain combines TRBV27 with TRBJ2-7; a weak D match, TRBD1 (6 bases). The clonotype comes from a woman in her thirties in good health and CMV-seropositive. The CDR3 nucleotides are TGTGCCAGCAGAAAACCGGGACAATCCTACGAGCAGTACTTC. This encodes CASRKPGQSYEQYF.